A selection of T cell receptor beta chains follows, all from one sample in a study of OX40 agonist ivuxolimab in advanced cancers. Clones were read by immunoSEQ multiplex PCR, and TCRdb kept only the in-frame ones, dropping some. The sample has about 80,000 clones; 80% to 90% are singletons. This specimen consisted of CD4+ or CD8+ T cells sorted from blood, obtained in a trial of the OX40 agonist ivuxolimab. Source of these receptors: an adult with an advanced solid tumor such as melanoma, head and neck, liver or kidney cancer. The CDR3 runs from the conserved cysteine through the conserved F or W. D genes are given only for firm matches. Clone size, where shown, is once, few, many, or a class for clones that have expanded.

J gene | clone size | V gene | D gene | CDR3 protein | CDR3 DNA
TRBJ2-1 | . | TRBV27 | . | CASSAQRGPAGNEQFF | TGTGCCAGCAGCGCTCAACGGGGGCCTGCTGGCAATGAGCAGTTCTTC
TRBJ1-4 | . | TRBV19 | . | CASSARDTTILTNEKLFF | TGTGCCAGTAGTGCCCGGGACACAACAATTTTAACGAATGAAAAACTGTTTTTT
TRBJ2-7 | once | TRBV6-5 | . | CASRWTVMSSYEQYF | TGTGCCAGCAGGTGGACAGTTATGAGCTCCTACGAGCAGTACTTC
TRBJ1-1 | . | TRBV7-9 | . | CASSLVFEGSEAFF | TGTGCCAGCAGCCTGGTTTTCGAGGGGAGCGAAGCTTTCTTT
TRBJ2-5 | . | TRBV5-6 | . | CASSLRYQETQYF | TGTGCCAGCAGCTTACGGTACCAAGAGACCCAGTACTTC
TRBJ1-1 | . | TRBV5-4 | . | CASSSPLSGHSMNTEAFF | TGTGCCAGCAGCTCGCCACTGTCCGGCCATTCAATGAACACTGAAGCTTTCTTT
TRBJ2-2 | . | TRBV5-1 | . | CASSLKGVAGELFF | TGCGCCAGCAGCCTTAAAGGGGTCGCCGGGGAGCTGTTTTTT
TRBJ2-4 | . | TRBV6-5 | . | CASSYSPVRDIQYF | TGTGCCAGCAGTTACTCGCCCGTACGTGACATTCAGTACTTC
TRBJ2-7 | . | TRBV28 | TRBD1 | CASRSGTGITYEQYF | TGTGCCAGCAGGTCCGGGACAGGGATTACCTACGAGCAGTACTTC
TRBJ1-4 | . | TRBV29-1 | TRBD1 | CSVEGGQGNKLFF | TGCAGCGTTGAAGGGGGACAGGGCAATAAACTGTTTTTT
TRBJ2-3 | . | TRBV7-9 | TRBD2 | CASSLLEGGRVISTDTQYF | TGTGCCAGCAGCCTACTGGAGGGAGGGCGGGTTATTAGCACAGATACGCAGTATTTT
TRBJ2-3 | . | TRBV25-1 | TRBD2 | CASSGGGTQYF | TGTGCCAGCAGTGGGGGGGGTACGCAGTATTTT
TRBJ1-6 | . | TRBV11-2 | TRBD1 | CASSWRQGSSPLHF | TGTGCCAGCAGCTGGAGACAGGGCTCTTCACCCCTCCACTTT
TRBJ2-7 | . | TRBV4-2 | . | CASSQVNTVSLYEQYF | TGTGCCAGCAGCCAAGTAAACACGGTCAGCCTTTACGAGCAGTACTTC
TRBJ1-3 | . | TRBV27 | . | CASSLRGPGHSGNTIYF | TGTGCCAGCAGTTTACGGGGCCCGGGACACAGTGGAAACACCATATATTTT
TRBJ1-2 | . | TRBV5-1 | . | CASSSADRYGYTF | TGCGCCAGCAGCTCCGCCGACAGATATGGCTACACCTTC
TRBJ2-3 | once | TRBV28 | TRBD2 | CASSSGLAGFSTDTQYF | TGTGCCAGCAGTTCTGGACTAGCGGGATTCAGCACAGATACGCAGTATTTT
TRBJ1-4 | . | TRBV7-2 | . | CASSFTGTGTNEKLFF | TGTGCCAGCAGCTTCACGGGGACGGGGACTAATGAAAAACTGTTTTTT
TRBJ1-6 | . | TRBV6-1 | . | CASSEESWGRISYNSPLHF | TGTGCCAGCAGTGAAGAAAGTTGGGGGAGAATCTCCTATAATTCACCCCTCCACTTT
TRBJ2-1 | . | TRBV6-5 | . | CASNEGVGNEQFF | TGTGCCAGCAACGAAGGGGTTGGGAATGAGCAGTTCTTC
TRBJ2-3 | . | TRBV19 | . | CASSIGWSGRYTDTQYF | TGTGCCAGTAGTATAGGATGGAGCGGGCGGTACACAGATACGCAGTATTTT
TRBJ1-1 | . | TRBV7-9 | . | CASSGGGTEAFF | TGTGCCAGCAGCGGTGGCGGCACTGAAGCTTTCTTT
TRBJ2-1 | . | TRBV5-1 | TRBD2 | CASSLGLAGGNEQFF | TGCGCCAGCAGCTTGGGACTAGCGGGAGGCAATGAGCAGTTCTTC
TRBJ2-2 | . | TRBV29-1 | . | CSVALSGELFF | TGCAGCGTCGCCCTTTCCGGGGAGCTGTTTTTT
TRBJ1-2 | . | TRBV20-1 | . | CSALNAYGYTF | TGCAGTGCTCTCAACGCCTATGGCTACACCTTC
TRBJ2-7 | . | TRBV13 | . | CASSLDGDSYEQYF | TGTGCCAGCAGCTTAGATGGCGATTCCTACGAGCAGTACTTC
TRBJ2-3 | . | TRBV18 | . | CASSPVRVADTQYF | TGTGCCAGCTCACCGGTCAGGGTTGCGGATACGCAGTATTTT
TRBJ2-7 | . | TRBV11-2 | . | CASSQIQVLTYEQYF | TGTGCCAGCAGCCAGATACAGGTCCTCACCTACGAGCAGTACTTC
TRBJ1-1 | . | TRBV11-2 | . | CASSLDQNTEAFF | TGTGCCAGCAGCTTAGACCAAAACACTGAAGCTTTCTTT
TRBJ2-1 | . | TRBV29-1 | TRBD1 | CSWDRGVNEQFF | TGCAGTTGGGACAGGGGAGTCAATGAGCAGTTCTTC
TRBJ2-2 | . | TRBV5-5 | . | CASSFSAPNTGELFF | TGTGCCAGCAGCTTCAGCGCTCCCAACACCGGGGAGCTGTTTTTT
TRBJ2-2 | once | TRBV7-3 | . | CASSLAGELFF | TGTGCCAGCAGCTTAGCCGGGGAGCTGTTTTTT
TRBJ2-7 | . | TRBV4-2 | TRBD2 | CASTPRRGTQRRSYEQYF | TGTGCCAGCACCCCAAGGCGGGGGACTCAACGGAGGTCCTACGAGCAGTACTTC
TRBJ2-1 | . | TRBV6-4 | . | CASSDERITSNEQFF | TGTGCCAGCAGTGACGAGCGGATTACAAGTAATGAGCAGTTCTTC
TRBJ2-3 | few | TRBV6-4 | . | CASSDGSTDTQYF | TGTGCCAGCAGTGACGGCTCCACAGATACGCAGTATTTT
TRBJ2-1 | . | TRBV19 | TRBD2 | CASSGLAGNNEQFF | TGTGCCAGTAGTGGACTAGCGGGGAACAATGAGCAGTTCTTC
TRBJ2-5 | . | TRBV18 | TRBD1 | CASSPARGREETQYF | TGTGCCAGCTCACCGGCCAGGGGGCGCGAAGAGACCCAGTACTTC
TRBJ2-1 | . | TRBV18 | . | CASSRTGTSSSYNEQFF | TGTGCCAGCTCGCGAACCGGGACCTCCAGCTCCTACAATGAGCAGTTCTTC
TRBJ2-2 | . | TRBV11-3 | . | CASSSSLSGPGELFF | TGTGCCAGCAGCTCCTCCCTTTCCGGGCCCGGGGAGCTGTTTTTT
TRBJ2-2 | . | TRBV7-9 | TRBD1 | CASRAGTGFMGPNTGELFF | TGTGCCAGCAGAGCCGGGACAGGGTTTATGGGACCGAACACCGGGGAGCTGTTTTTT
TRBJ2-3 | . | TRBV6-5 | . | CASRAGGTDTQYF | TGTGCCTCCCGGGCAGGGGGGACAGATACGCAGTATTTT